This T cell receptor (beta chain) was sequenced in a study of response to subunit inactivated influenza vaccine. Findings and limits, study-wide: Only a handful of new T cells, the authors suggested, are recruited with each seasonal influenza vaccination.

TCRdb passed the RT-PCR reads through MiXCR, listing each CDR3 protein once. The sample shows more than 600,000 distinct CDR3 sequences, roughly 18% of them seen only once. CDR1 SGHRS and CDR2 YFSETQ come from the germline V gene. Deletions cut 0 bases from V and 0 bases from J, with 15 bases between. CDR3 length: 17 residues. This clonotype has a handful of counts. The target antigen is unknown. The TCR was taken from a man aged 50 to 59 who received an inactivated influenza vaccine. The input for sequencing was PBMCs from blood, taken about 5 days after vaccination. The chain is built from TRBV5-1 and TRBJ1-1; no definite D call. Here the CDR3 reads CASSLGGAGGMNTEAFF. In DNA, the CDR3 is TGCGCCAGCAGCTTGGGCGGAGCAGGAGGTATGAACACTGAAGCTTTCTTT.